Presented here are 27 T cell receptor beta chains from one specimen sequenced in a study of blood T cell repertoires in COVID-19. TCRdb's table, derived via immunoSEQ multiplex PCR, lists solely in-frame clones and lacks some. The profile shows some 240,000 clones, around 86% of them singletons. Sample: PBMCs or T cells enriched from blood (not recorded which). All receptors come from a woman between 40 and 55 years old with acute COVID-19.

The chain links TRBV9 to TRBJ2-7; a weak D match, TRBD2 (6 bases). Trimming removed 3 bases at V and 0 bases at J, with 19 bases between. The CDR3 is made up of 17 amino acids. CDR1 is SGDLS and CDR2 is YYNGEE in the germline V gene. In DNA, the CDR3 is TGTGCCAGCAGCGACAGTAAGGGAGGAGCTAGCTCCTACGAGCAGTACTTC. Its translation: CASSDSKGGASSYEQYF.

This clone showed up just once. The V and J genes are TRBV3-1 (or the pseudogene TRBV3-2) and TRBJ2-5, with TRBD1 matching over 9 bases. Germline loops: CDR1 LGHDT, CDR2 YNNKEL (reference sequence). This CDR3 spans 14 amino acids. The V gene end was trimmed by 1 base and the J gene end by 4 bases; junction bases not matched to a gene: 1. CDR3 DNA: TGTGCCAGCAGCCAAGCGACAGGGGGAGAGACCCAGTACTTC. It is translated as CASSQATGGETQYF.

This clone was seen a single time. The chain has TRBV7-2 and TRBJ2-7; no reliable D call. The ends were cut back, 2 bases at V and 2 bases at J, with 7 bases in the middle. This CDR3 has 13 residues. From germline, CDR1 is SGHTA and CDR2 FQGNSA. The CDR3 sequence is CASSLSPTYEQYF. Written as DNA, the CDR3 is TGTGCCAGCAGCTTAAGCCCAACCTACGAGCAGTACTTC.

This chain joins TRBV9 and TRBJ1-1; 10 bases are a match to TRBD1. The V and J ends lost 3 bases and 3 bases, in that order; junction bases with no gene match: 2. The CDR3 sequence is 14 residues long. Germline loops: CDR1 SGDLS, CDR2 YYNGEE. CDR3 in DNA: TGTGCCAGCAGCGGAGGGACAGGGGACACTGAAGCTTTCTTT. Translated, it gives CASSGGTGDTEAFF.

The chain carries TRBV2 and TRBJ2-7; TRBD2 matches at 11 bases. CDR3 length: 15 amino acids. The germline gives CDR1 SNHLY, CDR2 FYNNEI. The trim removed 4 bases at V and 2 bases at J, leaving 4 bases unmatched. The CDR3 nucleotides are TGTGCCAGCAGTGGAGATAGCGGGAGGGCCTACGAGCAGTACTTC. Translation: CASSGDSGRAYEQYF.

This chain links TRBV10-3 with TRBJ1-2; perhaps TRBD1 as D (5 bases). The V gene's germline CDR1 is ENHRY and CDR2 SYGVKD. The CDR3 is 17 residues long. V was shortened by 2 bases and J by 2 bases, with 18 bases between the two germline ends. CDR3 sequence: CAISESLGGGMNYGYTF. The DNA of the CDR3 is TGTGCCATCAGTGAGAGTCTGGGCGGGGGGATGAACTATGGCTACACCTTC.

CDR3 bases: TGTGCCAGCAGCGCCCGGGACAGGGCGACCACCGGGGAGCTGTTTTTT. It is translated as CASSARDRATTGELFF. This chain links TRBV9 with TRBJ2-2; 9 bases are shared with TRBD1. The ends lost 3 bases at V and 4 bases at J; junction bases unmatched: 7. Germline-derived CDR1 and CDR2 are SGDLS and YYNGEE. The length of the CDR3 is 16 residues.

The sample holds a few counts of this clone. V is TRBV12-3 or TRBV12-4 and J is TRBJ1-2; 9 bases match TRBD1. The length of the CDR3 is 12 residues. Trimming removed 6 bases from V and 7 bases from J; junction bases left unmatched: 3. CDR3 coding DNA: TGTGCCAGCAGGCCGGACAGGGGTGGCTACACCTTC. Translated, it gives CASRPDRGGYTF.

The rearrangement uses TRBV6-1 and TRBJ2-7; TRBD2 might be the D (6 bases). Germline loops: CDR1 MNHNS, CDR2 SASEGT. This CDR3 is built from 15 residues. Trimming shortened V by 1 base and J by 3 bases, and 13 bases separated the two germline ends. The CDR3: CASSEGSLSGYEQYF. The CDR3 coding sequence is TGTGCCAGCAGTGAAGGTTCCCTTAGCGGCTACGAGCAGTACTTC.

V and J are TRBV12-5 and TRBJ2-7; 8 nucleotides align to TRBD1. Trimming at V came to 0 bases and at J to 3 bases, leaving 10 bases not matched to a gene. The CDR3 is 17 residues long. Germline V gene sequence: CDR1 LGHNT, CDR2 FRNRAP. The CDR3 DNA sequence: TGTGCTAGTGGTTTGGTGGTAACCGGGACAGGTCTCTACGAGCAGTACTTC. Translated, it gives CASGLVVTGTGLYEQYF.

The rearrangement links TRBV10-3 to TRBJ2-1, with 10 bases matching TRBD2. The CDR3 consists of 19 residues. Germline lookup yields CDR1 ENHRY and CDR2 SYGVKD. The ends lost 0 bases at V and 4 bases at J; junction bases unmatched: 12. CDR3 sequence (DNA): TGTGCCATCAGTGAGTCTAGCGGGAGGCCTCATGCAATATACAATGAGCAGTTCTTC. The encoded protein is CAISESSGRPHAIYNEQFF.

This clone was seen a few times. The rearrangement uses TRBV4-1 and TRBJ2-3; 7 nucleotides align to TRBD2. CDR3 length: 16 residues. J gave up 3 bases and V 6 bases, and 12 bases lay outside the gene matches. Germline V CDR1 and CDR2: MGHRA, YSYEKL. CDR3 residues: CASRPATSFETDTQYF. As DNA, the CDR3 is TGCGCCAGCAGACCAGCGACTAGCTTCGAGACAGATACGCAGTATTTT.

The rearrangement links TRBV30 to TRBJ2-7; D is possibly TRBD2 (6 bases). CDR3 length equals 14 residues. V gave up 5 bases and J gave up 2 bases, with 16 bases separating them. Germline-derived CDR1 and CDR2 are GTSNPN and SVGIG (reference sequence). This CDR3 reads CAWGFQGLTYEQYF. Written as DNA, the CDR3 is TGTGCCTGGGGATTTCAGGGACTCACCTACGAGCAGTACTTC.

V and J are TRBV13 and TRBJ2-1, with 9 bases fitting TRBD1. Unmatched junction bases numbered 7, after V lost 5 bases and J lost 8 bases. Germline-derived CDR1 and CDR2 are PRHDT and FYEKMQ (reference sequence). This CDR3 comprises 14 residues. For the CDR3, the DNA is TGTGCCAGCAGCCCGGGACAGGGTAGGGATGAGCAGTTCTTC. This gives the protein CASSPGQGRDEQFF.

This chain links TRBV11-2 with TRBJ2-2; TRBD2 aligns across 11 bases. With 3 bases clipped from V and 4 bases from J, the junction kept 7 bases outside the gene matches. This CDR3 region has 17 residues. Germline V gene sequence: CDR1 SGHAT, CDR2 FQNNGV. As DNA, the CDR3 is TGTGCCAGCAGCTTTATAGCGGGAGGGAGGGGCACCGGGGAGCTGTTTTTT. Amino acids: CASSFIAGGRGTGELFF.

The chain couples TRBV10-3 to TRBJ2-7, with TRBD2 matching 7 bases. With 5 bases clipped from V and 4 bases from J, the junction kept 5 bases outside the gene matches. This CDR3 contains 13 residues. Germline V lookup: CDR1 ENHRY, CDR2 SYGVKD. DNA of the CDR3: TGTGCCATCAGTATATCTAGCGGTTACGAGCAGTACTTC. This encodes CAISISSGYEQYF.

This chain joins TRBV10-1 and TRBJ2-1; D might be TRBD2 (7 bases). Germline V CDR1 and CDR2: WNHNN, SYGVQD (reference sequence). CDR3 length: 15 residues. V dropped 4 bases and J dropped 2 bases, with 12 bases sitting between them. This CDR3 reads CASSGGGGTYNEQFF. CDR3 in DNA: TGCGCCAGCAGTGGAGGGGGAGGGACCTACAATGAGCAGTTCTTC.

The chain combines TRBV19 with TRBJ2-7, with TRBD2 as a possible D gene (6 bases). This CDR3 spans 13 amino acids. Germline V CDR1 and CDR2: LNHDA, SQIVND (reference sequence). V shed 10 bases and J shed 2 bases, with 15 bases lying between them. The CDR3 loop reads CATSEGLPYEQYF. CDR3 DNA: TGTGCCACATCCGAGGGACTCCCCTACGAGCAGTACTTC.

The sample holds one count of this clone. This CDR3 reads CASSQGPKTGNTRTQYF. The CDR3 region has the DNA TGCGCCAGCAGCCAAGGACCGAAAACAGGGAACACCAGGACCCAGTACTTC. The rearrangement joins TRBV4-1 to TRBJ2-5, with D perhaps TRBD1 (6 bases). Trimming removed 1 base from V and 7 bases from J, with 22 bases in between. The CDR3 contains 17 residues. CDR1 is MGHRA and CDR2 is YSYEKL in the germline V gene.

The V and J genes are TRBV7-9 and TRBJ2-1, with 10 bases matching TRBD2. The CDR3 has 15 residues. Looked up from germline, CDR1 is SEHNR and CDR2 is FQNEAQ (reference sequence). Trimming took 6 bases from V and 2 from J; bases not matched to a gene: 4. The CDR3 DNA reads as TGTGCCAGCAGGCCGACTAGCGGGCCCTACAATGAGCAGTTCTTC. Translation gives CASRPTSGPYNEQFF.

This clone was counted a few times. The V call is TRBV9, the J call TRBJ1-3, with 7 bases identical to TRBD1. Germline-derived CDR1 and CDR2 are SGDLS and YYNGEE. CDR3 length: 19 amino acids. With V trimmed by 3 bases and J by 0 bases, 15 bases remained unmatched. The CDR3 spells CASSDPTGPSPNSGNTIYF. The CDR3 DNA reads TGTGCCAGCAGCGATCCGACAGGGCCCTCGCCCAACTCTGGAAACACCATATATTTT.

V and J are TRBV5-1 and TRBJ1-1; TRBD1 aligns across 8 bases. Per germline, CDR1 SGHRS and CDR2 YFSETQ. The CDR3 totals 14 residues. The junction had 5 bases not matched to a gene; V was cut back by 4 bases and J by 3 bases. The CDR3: CASSRGQADTEAFF. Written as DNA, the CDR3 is TGCGCCAGCAGCCGGGGACAGGCGGACACTGAAGCTTTCTTT.

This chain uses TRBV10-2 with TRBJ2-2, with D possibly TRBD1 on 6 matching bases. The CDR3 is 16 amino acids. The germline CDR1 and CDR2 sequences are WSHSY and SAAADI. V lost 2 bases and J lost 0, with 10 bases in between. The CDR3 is CASSEVGAANTGELFF. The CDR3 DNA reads TGCGCCAGCAGTGAGGTGGGGGCGGCGAACACCGGGGAGCTGTTTTTT.

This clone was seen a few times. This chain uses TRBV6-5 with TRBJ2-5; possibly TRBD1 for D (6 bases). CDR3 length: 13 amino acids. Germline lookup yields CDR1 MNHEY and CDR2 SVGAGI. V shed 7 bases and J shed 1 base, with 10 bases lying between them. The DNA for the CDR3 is TGTGCCAGCACCCGACAGGCCCAAGAGACCCAGTACTTC. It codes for CASTRQAQETQYF.

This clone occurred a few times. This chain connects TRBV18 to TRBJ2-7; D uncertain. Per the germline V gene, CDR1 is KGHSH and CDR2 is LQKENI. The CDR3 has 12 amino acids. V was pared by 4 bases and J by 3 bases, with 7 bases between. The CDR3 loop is CASSLQLYEQYF. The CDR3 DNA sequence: TGTGCCAGCTCACTGCAACTCTACGAGCAGTACTTC. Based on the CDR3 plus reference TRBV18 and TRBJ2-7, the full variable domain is NAGVMQNPRHLVRRRGQEARLRCSPMKGHSHVYWYRQLPEEGLKFMVYLQKENIIDESGMPKERFSAEFPKEGPSILRIQQVVRGDSAAYFCASSLQLYEQYFGPGTRLTVT.

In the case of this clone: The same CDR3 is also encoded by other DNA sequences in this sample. The CDR3 loop is CASSLVSGRATDTQYF. The CDR3 nucleotides read TGTGCCAGCAGCTTAGTGTCCGGGAGGGCCACAGATACGCAGTATTTT. The J gene is TRBJ2-3, the V gene TRBV7-8, with 8 bases matching TRBD2. Germline V lookup: CDR1 SGHVS, CDR2 FQNEAQ. The CDR3 runs 16 residues. The V segment lost 1 base and the J segment 2 bases; nucleotides outside the gene matches: 5.

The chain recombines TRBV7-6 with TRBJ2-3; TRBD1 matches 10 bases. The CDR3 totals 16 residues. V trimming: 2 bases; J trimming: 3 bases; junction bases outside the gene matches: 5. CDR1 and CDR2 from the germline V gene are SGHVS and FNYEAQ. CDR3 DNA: TGTGCCAGCAGCTTAAATCCGGGACAGGGGACAGATACGCAGTATTTT. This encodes CASSLNPGQGTDTQYF.